This is a list of T cell receptor beta chains from one sample in a study of cytomegalovirus exposure and HLA in healthy donors. Sequencing used immunoSEQ multiplex PCR; TCRdb keeps in-frame clones, though not all of them. The data show about 120,000 clones, with around 60% seen just once and more than 8.5% held by the top ten. Sequencing was done on a sample of PBMCs. These receptors all stem from a man aged 40-49 years in good health and CMV-seropositive. Each CDR3 is given with its conserved first and last residue. D genes are given only for firm matches. Clone sizes are given selectively: once, few, many, or a class where the clone is expanded.

size	V	J	D	CDR3	DNA
-	TRBV5-1	TRBJ2-6	-	CASSLASGANVLTF	TGCGCCAGCAGCTTGGCATCTGGGGCCAACGTCCTGACTTTC
-	TRBV6-4	TRBJ1-2	TRBD1	CASSSSTGAYGYTF	TGTGCCAGCAGTTCCTCGACAGGGGCCTATGGCTACACCTTC
-	TRBV27	TRBJ2-3	TRBD2	CASTGGTTSHTDTQYF	TGTGCCAGCACCGGAGGGACTACCTCCCACACAGATACGCAGTATTTT
once	TRBV7-2	TRBJ2-5	TRBD2	CASSPPRLAQGTQYF	TGTGCCAGCAGCCCTCCTAGACTAGCGCAAGGGACCCAGTACTTC
-	TRBV6-5	TRBJ2-2	TRBD1	CASSYSQGDTGELFF	TGTGCCAGCAGTTACTCCCAGGGGGACACCGGGGAGCTGTTTTTT
-	TRBV10-3	TRBJ2-1	TRBD2	CAISEIGTSGNNEQFF	TGTGCCATCAGTGAAATCGGGACTAGCGGAAACAATGAGCAGTTCTTC
-	TRBV6-5	TRBJ1-3	-	CASSYDSGNTIYF	TGTGCCAGCAGTTACGACAGTGGAAACACCATATATTTT
-	TRBV5-1	TRBJ2-7	TRBD1	CASSLGDRVHEQYF	TGCGCCAGCAGCCTGGGGGACAGGGTCCACGAGCAGTACTTC
few	TRBV6-1	TRBJ2-7	TRBD2	CASAVETGGSHEQYF	TGTGCCAGCGCCGTAGAAACGGGGGGGAGCCACGAGCAGTACTTC
few	TRBV19	TRBJ2-7	TRBD1	CASSAWDREGDEQYF	TGTGCCAGTAGTGCGTGGGACAGGGAAGGCGACGAGCAGTACTTC
once	TRBV18	TRBJ2-7	TRBD1	CASPFGQGRTYEQYF	TGTGCCAGCCCATTCGGACAGGGAAGGACCTACGAGCAGTACTTC
-	TRBV19	TRBJ2-1	TRBD1	CASTGTGGPYNEQFF	TGTGCCAGTACAGGGACAGGGGGCCCCTACAATGAGCAGTTCTTC
-	TRBV4-1	TRBJ1-3	TRBD1	CASSLHRGSGNTIYF	TGCGCCAGCAGCCTCCACAGGGGCTCTGGAAACACCATATATTTT
-	TRBV27	TRBJ1-1	TRBD1	CASSLSRQGLLPEAFF	TGTGCCAGCAGTTTATCCCGACAGGGATTATTACCTGAAGCTTTCTTT
-	TRBV27	TRBJ2-7	-	CASSLRGSREQYF	TGTGCCAGCAGTTTACGGGGGTCTAGGGAGCAGTACTTC
once	TRBV18	TRBJ1-1	-	CASSPLLQATNTEAFF	TGTGCCAGCTCACCACTTCTCCAGGCAACGAACACTGAAGCTTTCTTT
-	TRBV7-8	TRBJ2-7	-	CASSFRDSSYEQYF	TGTGCCAGCAGCTTTCGCGACAGCTCCTACGAGCAGTACTTC
-	TRBV6-1	TRBJ2-1	TRBD2	CASSVQGLVGYNEQFF	TGTGCCAGCAGTGTGCAGGGACTAGTGGGCTACAATGAGCAGTTCTTC
-	TRBV27	TRBJ2-5	-	CASSPIGEAGDRQETQYF	TGTGCCAGCAGTCCAATAGGGGAGGCGGGAGACAGGCAAGAGACCCAGTACTTC
-	TRBV27	TRBJ1-2	TRBD1	CASKPTGFFYGYTF	TGTGCCAGCAAACCGACAGGGTTTTTCTATGGCTACACCTTC
few	TRBV4-3	TRBJ1-4	-	CASSQDGGAMGLFF	TGCGCCAGCAGCCAAGATGGGGGGGCCATGGGCCTGTTTTTT
-	TRBV29-1	TRBJ1-2	-	CSVGVPPGAAGYTF	TGCAGCGTGGGGGTCCCTCCAGGGGCTGCTGGCTACACCTTC
-	TRBV7-9	TRBJ2-3	-	CASSPQRRGNTDTQYF	TGTGCCAGCAGCCCCCAACGCCGGGGAAACACAGATACGCAGTATTTT
-	TRBV19	TRBJ2-2	TRBD1	CASSDRVGATHTGELFF	TGTGCCAGTTCGGACAGGGTTGGGGCGACACACACCGGGGAGCTGTTTTTT
-	TRBV28	TRBJ1-1	TRBD1	CASSLPGQGGTEAFF	TGTGCCAGCAGTCTACCGGGACAGGGAGGCACTGAAGCTTTCTTT
-	TRBV7-2	TRBJ1-5	-	CASSLWRDQPQHF	TGTGCCAGCAGCTTATGGAGGGATCAGCCCCAGCATTTT
-	TRBV27	TRBJ2-7	TRBD2	CASSFNSGRIGNEQYF	TGTGCCAGCAGTTTCAATAGCGGGAGGATTGGAAACGAGCAGTACTTC
-	TRBV7-3	TRBJ2-1	-	CSSSLSVGEQFF	TGTTCCAGCAGCTTATCGGTCGGTGAGCAGTTCTTC
-	TRBV18	TRBJ2-5	TRBD1	CASSPQSAGGARNQETQYF	TGTGCCAGCTCACCACAATCGGCAGGGGGCGCGAGGAATCAAGAGACCCAGTACTTC
-	TRBV7-6	TRBJ2-7	-	CASSLSPAGATYEQYF	TGTGCCAGCAGCTTATCGCCGGCAGGGGCCACCTACGAGCAGTACTTC
-	TRBV30	TRBJ2-1	TRBD2	CAWSLAGNNEQFF	TGTGCCTGGAGCCTAGCGGGGAACAATGAGCAGTTCTTC
few	TRBV9	TRBJ2-5	-	CASSVGGSGGSTETQYF	TGTGCCAGCAGCGTAGGGGGGTCAGGGGGGTCGACGGAGACCCAGTACTTC
-	TRBV7-2	TRBJ2-7	-	CASSRMGEQYF	TGTGCCAGCAGCCGTATGGGCGAGCAGTACTTC
-	TRBV18	TRBJ1-1	-	CASSPGHANTEAFF	TGTGCCAGCTCACCTGGACACGCGAACACTGAAGCTTTCTTT
-	TRBV4-1	TRBJ2-5	-	CASSQALGSAPWQTQYF	TGCGCCAGCAGCCAAGCCCTGGGGAGCGCACCTTGGCAGACCCAGTACTTC
-	TRBV7-9	TRBJ1-1	-	CASSGQNTEAFF	TGTGCCAGCAGCGGACAGAACACTGAAGCTTTCTTT
-	TRBV7-2	TRBJ2-1	-	CASSLRRESYNEQFF	TGTGCCAGCAGCTTAAGGCGGGAATCCTACAATGAGCAGTTCTTC
-	TRBV19	TRBJ1-5	-	CASTGSSQDFQPQHF	TGTGCCAGTACAGGGTCGAGTCAAGACTTTCAGCCCCAGCATTTT
-	TRBV6-5	TRBJ2-2	TRBD1	CASSYRTTGVGELFF	TGTGCCAGCAGTTACCGCACTACAGGGGTCGGGGAGCTGTTTTTT
-	TRBV6-5	TRBJ1-1	-	CASSYSRFMNTEAFF	TGTGCCAGCAGTTACTCCCGGTTCATGAACACTGAAGCTTTCTTT
-	TRBV10-3	TRBJ2-7	-	CAIREGGSYEQYF	TGTGCCATCAGAGAGGGGGGCTCCTACGAGCAGTACTTC